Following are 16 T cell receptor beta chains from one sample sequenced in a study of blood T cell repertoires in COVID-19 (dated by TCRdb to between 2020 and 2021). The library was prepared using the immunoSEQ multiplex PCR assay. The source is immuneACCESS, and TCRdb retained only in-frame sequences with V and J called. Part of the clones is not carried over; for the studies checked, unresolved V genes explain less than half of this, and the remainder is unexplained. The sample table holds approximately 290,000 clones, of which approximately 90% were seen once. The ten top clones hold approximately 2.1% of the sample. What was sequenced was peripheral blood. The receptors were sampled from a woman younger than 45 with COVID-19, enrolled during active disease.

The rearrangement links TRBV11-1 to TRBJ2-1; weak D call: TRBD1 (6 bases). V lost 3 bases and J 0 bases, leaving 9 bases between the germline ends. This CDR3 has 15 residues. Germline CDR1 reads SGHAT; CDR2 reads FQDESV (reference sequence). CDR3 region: CASSFTGSSYNEQFF. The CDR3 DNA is TGTGCCAGCAGCTTTACAGGGAGCTCCTACAATGAGCAGTTCTTC.

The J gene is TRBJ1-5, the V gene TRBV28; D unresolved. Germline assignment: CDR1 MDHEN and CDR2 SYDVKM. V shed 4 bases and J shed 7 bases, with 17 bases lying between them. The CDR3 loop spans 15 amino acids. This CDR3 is CASSYRHLPGQPQHF. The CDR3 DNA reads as TGTGCCAGCAGTTACCGACACCTCCCGGGACAGCCCCAGCATTTT.

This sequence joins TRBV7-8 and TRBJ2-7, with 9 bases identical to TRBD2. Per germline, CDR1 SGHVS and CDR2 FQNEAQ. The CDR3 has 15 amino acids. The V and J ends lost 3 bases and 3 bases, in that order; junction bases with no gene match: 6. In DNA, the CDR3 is TGTGCCAGCAGCTTTGCTAGCGGGGTAGACTACGAGCAGTACTTC. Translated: CASSFASGVDYEQYF.

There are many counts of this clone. CDR3 protein: CASTIAGGTDTQYF. DNA of the CDR3: TGTGCCAGCACGATAGCGGGAGGCACAGATACGCAGTATTTT. The V call is TRBV7-8, the J call TRBJ2-3; 9 bases match TRBD2. CDR3 length: 14 amino acids. With V trimmed by 7 bases and J by 1 base, 3 bases remained unmatched. From germline, CDR1 is SGHVS and CDR2 FQNEAQ.

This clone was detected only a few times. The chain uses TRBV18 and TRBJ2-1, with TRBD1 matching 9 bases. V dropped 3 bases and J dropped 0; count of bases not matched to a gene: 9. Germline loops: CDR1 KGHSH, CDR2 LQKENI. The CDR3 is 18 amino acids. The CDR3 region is CASSPRDRDLLSYNEQFF. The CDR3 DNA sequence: TGTGCCAGCTCACCCCGGGACAGGGATCTCCTCTCCTACAATGAGCAGTTCTTC.

This chain's CDR3 is CAGRQGVSTDTQYF. In nucleotides, the CDR3 is TGTGCCGGTAGACAAGGCGTAAGCACAGATACGCAGTATTTT. The chain uses TRBV7-2 and TRBJ2-3; unclear D gene. V dropped 11 bases and J dropped 0 bases, with 15 bases sitting between them. From germline, CDR1 is SGHTA and CDR2 FQGNSA. The CDR3 consists of 14 residues.

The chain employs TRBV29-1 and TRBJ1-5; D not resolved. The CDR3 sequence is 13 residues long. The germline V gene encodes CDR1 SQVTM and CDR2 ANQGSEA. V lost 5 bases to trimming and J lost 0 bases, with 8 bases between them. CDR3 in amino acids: CSVRVNSNQPQHF. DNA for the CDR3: TGCAGCGTTCGGGTCAATAGCAATCAGCCCCAGCATTTT.

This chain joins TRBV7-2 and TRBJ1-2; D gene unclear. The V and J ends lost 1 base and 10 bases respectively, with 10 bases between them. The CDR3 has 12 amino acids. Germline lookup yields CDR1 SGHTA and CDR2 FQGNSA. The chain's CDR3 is CASSLDEAHYTF. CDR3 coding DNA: TGTGCCAGCAGCTTAGATGAGGCCCACTACACCTTC.

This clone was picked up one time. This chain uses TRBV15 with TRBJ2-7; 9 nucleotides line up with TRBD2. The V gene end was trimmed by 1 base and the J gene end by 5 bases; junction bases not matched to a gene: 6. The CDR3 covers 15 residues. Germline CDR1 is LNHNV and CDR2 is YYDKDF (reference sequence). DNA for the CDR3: TGTGCCACCAGCAGAGGTGCGGGAGGGCCCGACGAGCAGTACTTC. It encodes CATSRGAGGPDEQYF.

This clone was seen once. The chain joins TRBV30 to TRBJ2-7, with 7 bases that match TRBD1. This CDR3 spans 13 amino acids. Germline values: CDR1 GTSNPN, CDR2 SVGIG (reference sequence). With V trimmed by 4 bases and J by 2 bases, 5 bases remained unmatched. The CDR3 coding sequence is TGTGCCTGGAATCGACAGGGCCCCTACGAGCAGTACTTC. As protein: CAWNRQGPYEQYF.

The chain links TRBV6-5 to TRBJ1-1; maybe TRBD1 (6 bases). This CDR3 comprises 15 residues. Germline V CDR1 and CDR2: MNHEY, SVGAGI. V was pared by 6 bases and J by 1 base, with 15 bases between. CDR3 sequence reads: CASRATGSGNTEAFF. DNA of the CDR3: TGTGCCAGCAGGGCTACAGGGTCGGGGAACACTGAAGCTTTCTTT.

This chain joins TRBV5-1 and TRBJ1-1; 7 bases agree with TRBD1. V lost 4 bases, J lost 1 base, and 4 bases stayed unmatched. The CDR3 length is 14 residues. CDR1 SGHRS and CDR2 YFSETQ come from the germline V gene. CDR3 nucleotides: TGCGCCAGCAGCGAGCAGGGGGGGAACACTGAAGCTTTCTTT. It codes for CASSEQGGNTEAFF.

CDR3 DNA: TGTGCCAGCAGTGAATCGGGGAGAGGGTACGGCTCAGGCTACACCTTC. Translated: CASSESGRGYGSGYTF. The genes are TRBV6-1 and TRBJ1-2, with unresolved D. Trimming stripped 2 bases from V and 8 bases from J, with 21 bases between. CDR1 and CDR2 (germline): MNHNS, SASEGT. CDR3 length: 16 residues.

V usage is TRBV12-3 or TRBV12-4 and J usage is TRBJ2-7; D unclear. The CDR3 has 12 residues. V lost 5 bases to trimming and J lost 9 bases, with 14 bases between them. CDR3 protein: CASSGERFGQYF. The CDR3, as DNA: TGTGCCAGCAGTGGCGAGAGGTTCGGGCAGTACTTC.

The CDR3 DNA reads as TGTGCCAGCAGTGTATTCGCTGAAGCTTTCTTT. Translation: CASSVFAEAFF. The chain carries TRBV25-1 and TRBJ1-1; D is unresolved. Deletions cut 4 bases from V and 6 bases from J, with 6 bases between. The CDR3 is 11 amino acids. CDR1 is MGHDK, CDR2 SYGVNS, per germline.

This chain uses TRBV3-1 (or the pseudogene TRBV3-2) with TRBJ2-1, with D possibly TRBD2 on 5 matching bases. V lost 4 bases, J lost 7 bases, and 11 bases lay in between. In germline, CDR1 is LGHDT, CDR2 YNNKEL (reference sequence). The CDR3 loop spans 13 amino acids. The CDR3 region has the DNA TGTGCCAGCAGCCCCACATGGGAGAATGAGCAGTTCTTC. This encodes CASSPTWENEQFF.